The rows below give T cell receptor beta chains drawn from one sample of a study of tumor-infiltrating lymphocytes in oesophageal squamous cell carcinoma. MiXCR, applied by TCRdb to the PCR reads, yields one record per CDR3 protein. The sample lists roughly 9,800 distinct CDR3 sequences, roughly 57% occurring once. Sequencing was performed on esophageal tumor tissue. Receptors were obtained from a female donor with esophageal squamous cell carcinoma. The CDR3 runs from the conserved cysteine through the conserved F or W. The D gene is left open where the match is weak. Clone size is shown for a subset of rows, as once, few, many or a class of expanded clone.

clone_size j_call v_call d_call cdr3_aa cdr3_nt
NA TRBJ2-7 TRBV11-2 NA CASSLVRGSYEQYF TGTGCCAGCAGCTTGGTCCGGGGGTCCTACGAGCAGTACTTC
once TRBJ2-3 TRBV11-3 NA CASSLGKTGIVDTQYF TGTGCCAGCAGCCTGGGCAAAACCGGGATTGTTGATACGCAGTATTTT
NA TRBJ2-1 TRBV7-8 NA CASSLESASYNEQFF TGTGCCAGCAGCTTAGAGTCGGCTTCCTACAATGAGCAGTTCTTC
NA TRBJ1-5 TRBV12-3/TRBV12-4 NA CASSSNRNQPQHF TGTGCCAGCAGTTCGAACAGAAATCAGCCCCAGCATTTT
NA TRBJ2-5 TRBV6-2/TRBV6-3 TRBD1 CASSTRTGSETQYF TGTGCCAGCAGTACCAGGACAGGGTCAGAGACCCAGTACTTC
many TRBJ1-3 TRBV7-8 TRBD1 CASSTRQGGGNTIYF TGTGCCAGCAGCACCCGACAGGGAGGGGGAAACACCATATATTTT
NA TRBJ2-5 TRBV27 NA CASRELGVETQYF TGTGCCAGCAGGGAACTAGGCGTAGAGACCCAGTACTTC
NA TRBJ1-5 TRBV7-6 NA CASSFGQTNQPQHF TGTGCCAGCAGCTTCGGACAGACCAATCAGCCCCAGCATTTT
NA TRBJ2-7 TRBV7-4 NA CASSLKAYEQYF TGTGCCAGCAGCTTAAAAGCGTACGAGCAGTACTTC
NA TRBJ2-5 TRBV20-1 TRBD1 CSARVARGRWETQYF TGCAGTGCTAGAGTAGCCAGGGGGCGCTGGGAGACCCAGTACTTC
NA TRBJ1-5 TRBV7-2 NA CASTLHLNQPQHF TGTGCCAGCACCCTCCACCTAAATCAGCCCCAGCATTTT
large TRBJ2-3 TRBV12-3/TRBV12-4 TRBD2 CASSFGGFSTDTQYF TGTGCCAGCAGTTTCGGGGGGTTTAGCACAGATACGCAGTATTTT
NA TRBJ2-6 TRBV7-2 NA CASSHDRRSGANVLTF TGTGCCAGCAGCCACGACAGGAGGTCTGGGGCCAACGTCCTGACTTTC
medium-sized TRBJ2-1 TRBV6-1 TRBD2 CASIISGRAGEQFF TGTGCCAGCATAATTAGCGGGAGGGCCGGTGAGCAGTTCTTC
many TRBJ2-3 TRBV6-1 NA CASSPHAWTDTQYF TGTGCCAGCAGCCCTCACGCGTGGACAGATACGCAGTATTTT
NA TRBJ1-3 TRBV7-6 TRBD1 CASSLGPGTGGNTIYF TGTGCCAGCAGCTTAGGGCCCGGGACAGGAGGAAACACCATATATTTT
NA TRBJ2-2 TRBV7-8 NA CASSFTGSGELFF TGTGCCAGCAGCTTCACAGGCTCCGGGGAGCTGTTTTTT
NA TRBJ2-5 TRBV7-9 TRBD2 CASSPPWGGETQYF TGTGCCAGCAGCCCCCCTTGGGGAGGGGAGACCCAGTACTTC
NA TRBJ2-5 TRBV7-3 TRBD2 CASSPSGRAGETQYF TGTGCCAGCAGCCCTAGCGGGAGGGCCGGGGAGACCCAGTACTTC
medium-sized TRBJ1-5 TRBV6-1 TRBD1 CASSPRQGARNQPQHF TGTGCCAGCAGTCCCCGGCAGGGGGCGCGGAATCAGCCCCAGCATTTT
NA TRBJ2-3 TRBV7-9 NA CASSSRTSTDTQYF TGTGCCAGCAGCTCCCGGACTAGCACAGATACGCAGTATTTT
few TRBJ2-5 TRBV11-1 NA CASSLGGARETQYF TGTGCCAGCAGCTTAGGTGGGGCACGGGAGACCCAGTACTTC
few TRBJ2-7 TRBV11-2 TRBD2 CASSLGFRTPGIAGVFSPYEQYF TGTGCCAGCAGCTTAGGGTTTAGGACCCCTGGGATAGCGGGAGTTTTTAGCCCCTACGAGCAGTACTTC
few TRBJ2-1 TRBV11-3 NA CASSGRSDNEQFF TGTGCCAGCAGTGGCAGGAGTGACAATGAGCAGTTCTTC
NA TRBJ2-7 TRBV6-1 TRBD2 CASSELLSAGGSYEQYF TGTGCCAGCAGTGAACTTCTATCTGCGGGAGGCTCCTACGAGCAGTACTTC
few TRBJ2-1 TRBV9 TRBD2 CASSVSSGRNNEQFF TGTGCCAGCAGCGTTTCTAGCGGGAGGAACAATGAGCAGTTCTTC
NA TRBJ1-3 TRBV28 TRBD1 CASSETGALSGNTIYF TGTGCCAGCAGTGAAACAGGGGCCCTCTCTGGAAACACCATATATTTT
once TRBJ2-4 TRBV7-2 TRBD1 CASSLKNRGNEQYF TGTGCCAGCAGTCTGAAAAACAGGGGCAATGAGCAGTACTTC
NA TRBJ2-2 TRBV7-2 TRBD2 CASTLSGGGNTGELFF TGTGCCAGCACCCTTAGCGGGGGGGGGAACACCGGGGAGCTGTTTTTT